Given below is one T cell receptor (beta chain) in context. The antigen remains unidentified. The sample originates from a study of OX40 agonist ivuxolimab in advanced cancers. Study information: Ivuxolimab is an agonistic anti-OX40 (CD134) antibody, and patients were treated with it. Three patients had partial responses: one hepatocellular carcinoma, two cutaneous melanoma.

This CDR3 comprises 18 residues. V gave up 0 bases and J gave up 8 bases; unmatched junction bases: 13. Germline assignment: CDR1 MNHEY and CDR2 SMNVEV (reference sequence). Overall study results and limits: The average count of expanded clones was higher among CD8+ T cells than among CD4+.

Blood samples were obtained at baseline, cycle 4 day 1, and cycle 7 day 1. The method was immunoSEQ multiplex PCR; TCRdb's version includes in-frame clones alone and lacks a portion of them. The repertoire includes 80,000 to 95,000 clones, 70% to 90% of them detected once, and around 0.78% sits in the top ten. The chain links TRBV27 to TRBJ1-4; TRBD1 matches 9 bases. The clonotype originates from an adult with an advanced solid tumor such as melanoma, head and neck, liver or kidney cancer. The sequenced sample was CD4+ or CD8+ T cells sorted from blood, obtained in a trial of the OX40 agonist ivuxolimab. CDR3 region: CASSLSGRGHRGREKLFF. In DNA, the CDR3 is TGTGCCAGCAGTTTATCCGGGAGGGGCCACAGGGGGCGGGAAAAACTGTTTTTT.